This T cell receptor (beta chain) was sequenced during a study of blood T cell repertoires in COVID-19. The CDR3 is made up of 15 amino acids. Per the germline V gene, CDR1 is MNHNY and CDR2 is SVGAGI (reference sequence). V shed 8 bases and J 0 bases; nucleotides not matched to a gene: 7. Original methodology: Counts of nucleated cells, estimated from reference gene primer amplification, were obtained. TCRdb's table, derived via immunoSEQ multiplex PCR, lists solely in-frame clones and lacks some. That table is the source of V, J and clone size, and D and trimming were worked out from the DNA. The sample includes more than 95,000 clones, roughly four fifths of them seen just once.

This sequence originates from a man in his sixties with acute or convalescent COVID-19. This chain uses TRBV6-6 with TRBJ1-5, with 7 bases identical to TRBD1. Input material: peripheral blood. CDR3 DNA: TGTGCCAGCCAGGGGGGCTGGGATAGCAATCAGCCCCAGCATTTT. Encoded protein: CASQGGWDSNQPQHF.